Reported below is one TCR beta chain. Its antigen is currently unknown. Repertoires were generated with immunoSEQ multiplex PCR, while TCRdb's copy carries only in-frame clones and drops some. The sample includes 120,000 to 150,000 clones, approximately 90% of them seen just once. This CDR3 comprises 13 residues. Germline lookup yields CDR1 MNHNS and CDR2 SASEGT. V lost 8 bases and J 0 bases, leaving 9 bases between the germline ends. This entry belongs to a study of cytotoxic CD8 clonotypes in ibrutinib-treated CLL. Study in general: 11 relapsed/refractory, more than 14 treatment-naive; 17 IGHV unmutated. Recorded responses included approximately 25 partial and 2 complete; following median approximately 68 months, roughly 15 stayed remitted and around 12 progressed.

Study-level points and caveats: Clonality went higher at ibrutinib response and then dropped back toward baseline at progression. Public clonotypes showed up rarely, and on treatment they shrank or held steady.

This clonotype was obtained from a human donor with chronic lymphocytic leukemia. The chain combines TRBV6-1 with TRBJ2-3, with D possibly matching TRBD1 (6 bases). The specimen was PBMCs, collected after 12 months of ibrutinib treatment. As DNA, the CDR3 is TGTGCCAGCCGACAGGCTAGCACAGATACGCAGTATTTT. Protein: CASRQASTDTQYF.